This T cell receptor (beta chain) was captured in a study of Graves' ophthalmopathy and Graves' hyperthyroidism. Study information: No ophthalmopathy within 18 months of follow-up signified stable hyperthyroidism.

This clonotype occurred many times. Its antigen is currently unknown. Study-wide results and caveats: In blood appeared most of the expanded thyroid clonotypes whose frequency exceeded 0.001. Classification of ophthalmopathy versus stable hyperthyroidism by a 13-signature model yielded around 88% sensitivity and approximately 79% specificity.

The TCR beta CDR3 regions underwent amplification from RNA transcripts. An initial RT-PCR round employing HTBI primers preceded a second-round multiplex PCR. TCRdb reanalysed the multiplex PCR reads using MiXCR and keeps one entry per CDR3 protein. This table holds some 1.1 million distinct CDR3 sequences, about 38% found once. Newly diagnosed hyperthyroidism donors, aged 18 to 65, duration under 2 months. This sequence originates from an adult man with Graves' hyperthyroidism. Material for sequencing was peripheral blood or thyroid tissue (not recorded which).

In DNA form, the CDR3 reads TGCAGTGCTAGACAGGGTGGGGGGAATCAGCCCCAGCATTTT. This encodes CSARQGGGNQPQHF. The chain has TRBV20-1 and TRBJ1-5, with D maybe TRBD1 (5 bases). CDR1 is DFQATT and CDR2 is SNEGSKA in the germline V gene (reference sequence). The CDR3 contains 14 residues. V dropped 2 bases and J dropped 4 bases, with 12 bases sitting between them.